This T cell receptor (beta chain) came from a study of blood T cell repertoires in COVID-19. On the study more broadly: Acute-phase and convalescent COVID-19 samples originated in the United States, Italy and Spain.

TCRdb's copy holds only in-frame clones and misses some; the assay was immunoSEQ multiplex PCR. Of about 74,000 clones listed, over 85% are singletons. The CDR3 totals 14 residues. V and J are TRBV21-1 and TRBJ1-2. TRBV21-1 is marked as a pseudogene. The material sequenced was peripheral blood. This sequence originates from a man aged 50 or older with acute or convalescent COVID-19. The CDR3 here is CASSASKSNYGYTF. The DNA for the CDR3 is TGTGCCAGCAGCGCATCTAAGTCTAACTATGGCTACACCTTC.